This T cell receptor (beta chain) was found in a study of CD4 T cells in relation to SARS-CoV-2 and coronaviruses. Whole-study findings and limits: Memory recall responses, not primary responses primed in culture, are what the assay detects.

The unexposed donors gave CD4+ T cells in about 2011-2019, prior to COVID-19. CD4 enrichment then naive enrichment separated naive from memory CD4+ cells. Comment on this clone: Its antigen is not known.

Deep TCR-beta sequencing used DNA from uncultured naive and memory CD4+ T cells. Assay: immunoSEQ multiplex PCR; the TCRdb copy retains only in-frame clones and omits some. This sample has roughly 63,000 clones, with over 90% found just once. Per the germline V gene, CDR1 is SGDLS and CDR2 is YYNGEE. This CDR3 is 14 amino acids long. The V gene lost 0 bases and the J gene lost 5 bases, with 9 bases spanning the gap. The receptor was derived from a human donor in good health. The V and J genes are TRBV9 and TRBJ2-1; D may be TRBD1 (5 bases). Sequenced sample: naive CD4+ T cells from PBMCs. The subset is: naive CD4+ T cells isolated by negative enrichment. The CDR3 coding sequence is TGTGCCAGCAGCGTAGCTTCAGGGAACAATGAGCAGTTCTTC. This sequence encodes CASSVASGNNEQFF.